One TCR beta chain is described in this entry. Its antigen remains unidentified. Though probably carrying unrecorded immune exposures, donors were nominally healthy at sampling. The source of the sample is a study of cytomegalovirus exposure and HLA in healthy donors. Study at large: In an early release, HLA-typed donors contributed approximately 82 million unique TCR sequences. The study's findings and limits: Reportedly, diagnosis of cytomegalovirus status by the classifier showed high specificity and sensitivity.

The CDR3 extends over 14 amino acids. Germline CDR1 GTSNPN, CDR2 SVGIG (reference sequence). PCR involved 60 Vbeta and 13 Jbeta primers. Study processing details: About 10 million shared chains were among around 80 million unique TCR beta chains counted in a later analysis. The protocol was immunoSEQ multiplex PCR, while the TCRdb copy is restricted to in-frame clones and leaves out a portion. V, J and clone size are those of that table, while D and trimming were read from the DNA. In all, the sample yields 35,000 to 50,000 clones. The sequence was obtained from a woman in her 30s in good health and CMV-seropositive. The sequenced sample was PBMCs. The rearrangement uses TRBV30 and TRBJ2-5; the match to TRBD1 covers 8 bases. The J call may be faulty, since TRBJ2-7 better matches the DNA end. The CDR3 is CAWSMQGALYEQYF. The CDR3 coding sequence is TGTGCCTGGAGTATGCAGGGGGCTCTCTACGAGCAGTACTTC.